These 27 T cell receptor beta chains share one sample of origin, sequenced in a study of identical twins. Each CDR3 protein gets one entry after TCRdb re-called the 5' RACE reads with MiXCR. The data contain about 1.7 million distinct CDR3 sequences, more than 30% of them seen just once; the ten biggest clones take up about 0.27%. Input material: cord blood. Every receptor here comes from a newborn girl in good health.

There are many counts of this clonotype. J is TRBJ1-2 and V is TRBV12-3 or TRBV12-4, with D tentatively TRBD1 (5 bases). The V end lost 3 bases, the J end lost 3 bases, and 11 bases lay between the germline ends. The CDR3 loop spans 14 amino acids. As DNA, the CDR3 is TGTGCCAGCAGTTTTGGACCGGGACACTATGGCTACACCTTC. Its protein is CASSFGPGHYGYTF.

This rearrangement joins TRBV2 to TRBJ2-1; D not certain. The J call is doubtful: the DNA matches TRBJ2-7 better. Germline assignment: CDR1 SNHLY and CDR2 FYNNEI. The CDR3 is 15 amino acids. The CDR3 DNA follows: TGTGCCAGCAGTGAGTTTACGCGGAACTACAATGAGCAGTACTTC. This gives the protein CASSEFTRNYNEQYF.

The CDR3 nucleotides read TGTGCCAGCAGTTACCGGGGTTACTGTGGCTACACCTTC. Translation: CASSYRGYCGYTF. This chain links TRBV6-6 with TRBJ1-2, with D uncertain. There are 13 residues in the CDR3. Trimming pared 2 bases from V and 7 bases from J, leaving 11 bases between. Germline V gene lookup returns CDR1 MNHNY and CDR2 SVGAGI (reference sequence).

This clonotype was counted between two and nine times. The rearrangement links TRBV6-6 to TRBJ1-2; 9 nucleotides agree with TRBD1. After removal of 9 bases from V and 4 bases from J, the junction contained 9 bases not matched to a gene. Germline V lookup: CDR1 MNHNY, CDR2 SVGAGI (reference sequence). CDR3 length equals 14 residues. Here the CDR3 DNA reads TGTGCCAGTCATGATCGGGACAGGGTCTATGGCTACACCTTC. It specifies CASHDRDRVYGYTF.

The rearrangement uses TRBV20-1 and TRBJ2-1, with 9 bases aligning to TRBD2. The end of the DNA fits TRBJ2-7 better, so the J call may be wrong. The CDR3 spans 16 residues. Germline V gene lookup returns CDR1 DFQATT and CDR2 SNEGSKA (reference sequence). Here the CDR3 reads CSATRGGLLVYNEQYF. CDR3 sequence (DNA): TGCAGTGCTACGCGGGGGGGCCTCCTAGTTTACAATGAGCAGTACTTC.

This sequence joins TRBV6-1 and TRBJ2-7; D is unclear. Germline CDR1 is MNHNS and CDR2 is SASEGT. Trimming cost V 0 bases and J 4 bases, with 10 bases left between them. CDR3 length: 14 amino acids. The CDR3 DNA is TGTGCCAGCAGTGAAGCGGGTTTGGTGTACGAGCAGTACTTC. The encoded protein is CASSEAGLVYEQYF.

This chain uses TRBV4-2 with TRBJ2-1; D gene ambiguous. The CDR3 has 15 residues. Germline CDR1 is LGHNA and CDR2 is YNFKEQ. V dropped 0 bases and J dropped 4 bases, with 10 bases sitting between them. CDR3 region: CASSQDHGNYNEQFF. The CDR3 region has the DNA TGTGCCAGCAGCCAAGACCATGGAAATTACAATGAGCAGTTCTTC.

Note on this clonotype: Possible read error: a much larger clone is one base away. The chain couples TRBV12-3 or TRBV12-4 to TRBJ2-7; D call uncertain. Trimming removed 5 bases at V and 5 bases at J, with 13 bases between. There are 13 residues in the CDR3. CDR3 region: CASSPFLSHEQYF. The CDR3 coding sequence is TGTGCCAGCAGTCCCTTTTTATCGCACGAGCAGTACTTC.

This clonotype was found many times. CDR3 DNA sequence: TGTGCCAGCAGTTTCCGCAGGCAAGAGACCCAGTACTTC. Translating gives CASSFRRQETQYF. This chain joins TRBV7-2 and TRBJ2-5; no definite D call. The V end lost 6 bases, the J end lost 2 bases, and 10 bases lay between the germline ends. Germline V CDR1 and CDR2: SGHTA, FQGNSA. The CDR3 consists of 13 residues.

Points on this clonotype: This may arise from a read error, as a much more abundant clone is one base away. The chain recombines TRBV11-2 with TRBJ1-6; 7 bases are a match to TRBD1. V gave up 6 bases and J gave up 0 bases; unmatched junction bases: 2. The CDR3 length is 15 residues. In germline, CDR1 is SGHAT, CDR2 FQNNGV. CDR3 nucleotides: TGTGCCAGCAGACGGGACAGCTCCTATAATTCACCCCTCCACTTT. It is translated as CASRRDSSYNSPLHF.

The chain carries TRBV15 and TRBJ1-4; 9 nucleotides agree with TRBD1. From germline, CDR1 is LNHNV and CDR2 YYDKDF (reference sequence). The length of the CDR3 is 15 residues. Trimming removed 0 bases from V and 7 bases from J; junction bases left unmatched: 3. The CDR3 coding sequence is TGTGCCACCAGCAGAGAGGGGACAGGGCCTGAAAAACTGTTTTTT. Protein: CATSREGTGPEKLFF.

This chain links TRBV10-3 with TRBJ2-5, with TRBD1 identical over 7 bases. Germline values: CDR1 ENHRY, CDR2 SYGVKD. This CDR3 is 14 amino acids long. V lost 8 bases, J lost 1 base, and 7 bases stayed unmatched. The CDR3 spells CAISGDSIQETQYF. CDR3 nucleotides: TGTGCCATCTCCGGGGACAGCATCCAAGAGACCCAGTACTTC.

The V call is TRBV7-9, the J call TRBJ2-7; unclear D gene. CDR3 length equals 15 residues. Between the trimmed V and J ends, which lost 5 bases and 7 bases, there was a span of 21 bases. In germline, CDR1 is SEHNR, CDR2 FQNEAQ (reference sequence). CDR3 coding DNA: TGTGCCAGCAGCCCGGATCGTTACACCTACAATGAGCAGTACTTC. It encodes CASSPDRYTYNEQYF.

As concerns this clonotype: The junction departs from germline at one end; a sequencing error may be responsible. The chain recombines TRBV2 with TRBJ2-3, with 10 bases lining up with TRBD2. The CDR3 is 13 amino acids. The germline CDR1 and CDR2 sequences are SNHLY and FYNNEI. For the CDR3, the DNA is TGTGCCGGTTCTAGCGGGGGAAGAGATACGCGGTATTTT. Its translation: CAGSSGGRDTRYF.

This chain links TRBV20-1 with TRBJ1-3, with no clear D. CDR1 DFQATT and CDR2 SNEGSKA come from the germline V gene (reference sequence). CDR3 length: 13 residues. Trimming removed 3 bases at V and 5 bases at J, with 11 bases between. The DNA of the CDR3 is TGCAGTGCTAGTGAGGACTATAGAAACACCATATATTTT. Translating it yields CSASEDYRNTIYF.

This chain joins TRBV5-1 and TRBJ2-5; a possible D gene is TRBD1 (5 bases). The CDR3 has 14 residues. V lost 0 bases, J lost 5 bases, and 11 bases lay in between. Per the germline V gene, CDR1 is SGHRS and CDR2 is YFSETQ. The CDR3: CASSLANGAETQYF. The CDR3, as DNA: TGCGCCAGCAGCTTGGCCAATGGGGCGGAGACCCAGTACTTC.

In its sample, this clonotype was seen a few times. This rearrangement joins TRBV12-3 or TRBV12-4 to TRBJ1-1, with 9 bases matching TRBD1. Trimming took 3 bases from V and 0 from J; bases not matched to a gene: 14. This CDR3 spans 19 amino acids. DNA for the CDR3: TGTGCCAGCAGTTTTCGCCGGCAACCGACAGGGGGAATGAACACTGAAGCTTTCTTT. Its translation is CASSFRRQPTGGMNTEAFF.

This clonotype was detected only once. The rearrangement links TRBV2 to TRBJ1-2; D ambiguous. Trimming cost V 3 bases and J 4 bases, with 12 bases left between them. The CDR3 consists of 14 residues. Per the germline V gene, CDR1 is SNHLY and CDR2 is FYNNEI. DNA for the CDR3: TGTGCCAGCAGTGAGCAAGCCAAGGGCTATGGCTACACCTTC. Residues: CASSEQAKGYGYTF.

The genes are TRBV4-1 and TRBJ2-3, with 10 bases fitting TRBD2. Germline V CDR1 and CDR2: MGHRA, YSYEKL. V lost 0 bases to trimming and J lost 5 bases; unmatched junction nucleotides: 5. The CDR3 sequence is 16 residues long. The CDR3 nucleotides read TGCGCCAGCAGCCAAGATCCTAGCGGGAGTCAAGATACGCAGTATTTT. It codes for CASSQDPSGSQDTQYF.

This clonotype was counted a few times. V gene TRBV7-8 combines with J gene TRBJ2-5; 11 bases agree with TRBD2. Germline lookup yields CDR1 SGHVS and CDR2 FQNEAQ. The CDR3 spans 18 residues. The junction had 16 bases not matched to a gene; V was cut back by 5 bases and J by 5 bases. CDR3 residues: CASSSYLTTSGMLETQYF. The CDR3 region has the DNA TGTGCCAGCAGCAGCTACTTAACGACTAGCGGGATGCTGGAGACCCAGTACTTC. The variable domain in full, with the rest retrieved from reference TRBV7-8 and TRBJ2-5, is GAGVSQSPRYKVAKRGQDVALRCDPISGHVSLFWYQQALGQGPEFLTYFQNEAQLDKSGLPSDRFFAERPEGSVSTLKIQRTQQEDSAVYLCASSSYLTTSGMLETQYFGPGTRLLVL.

The genes are TRBV12-3 or TRBV12-4 and TRBJ1-1; 7 bases fit TRBD1. The CDR3 is 15 residues long. Trimming cost V 3 bases and J 1 base; bases outside gene matches: 5. This CDR3 is CASSFRGDRNTEAFF. The CDR3 DNA sequence: TGTGCCAGCAGTTTTCGTGGGGACAGGAACACTGAAGCTTTCTTT.

This clonotype was observed a few times. The chain carries TRBV27 and TRBJ2-1; D is undetermined. Germline V lookup: CDR1 MNHEY, CDR2 SMNVEV (reference sequence). This CDR3 comprises 16 residues. V was pared by 8 bases and J by 2 bases, with 19 bases between. As DNA, the CDR3 is TGTGCCAGCCAAAAAGGCCGCCCCGGTGCCTACAATGAGCAGTTCTTC. This codes for CASQKGRPGAYNEQFF.

The chain is built from TRBV6-1 and TRBJ1-2, with 10 bases lining up with TRBD1. This CDR3 comprises 13 residues. Germline CDR1 reads MNHNS; CDR2 reads SASEGT. V lost 6 bases to trimming and J lost 5 bases; unmatched junction nucleotides: 3. This chain's CDR3 is CASRLGQGYGYTF. CDR3 nucleotides: TGTGCCAGCAGACTGGGACAGGGGTATGGCTACACCTTC.

The genes are TRBV20-1 and TRBJ1-2; D gene uncertain. V was trimmed by 1 base and J by 8 bases, leaving 11 bases between them. The CDR3 is made up of 12 amino acids. Per the germline V gene, CDR1 is DFQATT and CDR2 is SNEGSKA (reference sequence). CDR3 sequence (DNA): TGCAGTGCTAGAGCCCGAGGGAGGGGCTACACCTTC. It specifies CSARARGRGYTF.

The genes are TRBV6-2 or TRBV6-3 and TRBJ1-5; TRBD1 aligns across 8 bases. Unmatched junction bases numbered 5, after V lost 4 bases and J lost 3 bases. The germline CDR1 and CDR2 sequences are MNHEY and SVGEGT. The CDR3 is 15 residues long. Here the CDR3 reads CASSWTGRVNQPQHF. CDR3 sequence (DNA): TGTGCCAGCAGTTGGACAGGGAGGGTCAATCAGCCCCAGCATTTT.

This chain links TRBV25-1 with TRBJ2-7, with 16 bases lining up with TRBD2. The CDR3 sequence is 15 residues long. Germline CDR1 MGHDK, CDR2 SYGVNS. J gave up 1 base and V 8 bases, and 2 bases lay outside the gene matches. Written as DNA, the CDR3 is TGTGCCAGCGGGACTAGCGGGAGGGCGTCCTACGAGCAGTACTTC. This sequence encodes CASGTSGRASYEQYF.

This chain connects TRBV28 to TRBJ1-1; the match to TRBD1 covers 11 bases. Trimming took 2 bases from V and 5 from J; bases not matched to a gene: 7. This CDR3 is 16 amino acids long. CDR1 and CDR2 (germline): MDHEN, SYDVKM. The CDR3 DNA follows: TGTGCCAGCAGTTTAGGGGACAGGGGGTATGGGACTGAAGCTTTCTTT. Encoded protein: CASSLGDRGYGTEAFF.